One sample yielded the 17 T cell receptor beta chains listed below, sequenced in a study of follicular helper T cells after annual influenza vaccination. Stated time point: 2014-2015 season, 7 days after vaccination. The data were produced by immunoSEQ multiplex PCR, yet TCRdb's version contains in-frame clones alone and is incomplete. Among about 9,800 clones listed, 83% were seen once. The sequencing used CXCR5- memory CD4+ T cells sorted from blood, collected 7 days after influenza vaccination. The receptors shown here come from an adult who received the influenza vaccine.

The chain has TRBV12-5 and TRBJ2-1; D gene uncertain. Germline CDR1 is LGHNT and CDR2 is FRNRAP. V was cut by 1 base and J by 10 bases, with 17 bases left in between. The CDR3 covers 15 residues. The CDR3 DNA follows: TGTGCTAGTGGTTTGGGTCTCCGCGCGTTTGGGGAGCAGTTCTTC. Its translation: CASGLGLRAFGEQFF.

This clone was counted a single time. The identical CDR3 is also encoded by other nucleotide sequences in the sample. The chain combines TRBV2 with TRBJ2-4, with 14 positions matching TRBD2. Germline loops: CDR1 SNHLY, CDR2 FYNNEI. The CDR3 contains 18 residues. With 5 bases clipped from V and 1 base from J, the junction kept 7 bases outside the gene matches. Here the CDR3 reads CASSKTSGGGRAKNIQYF. The CDR3 DNA follows: TGTGCCAGCAGTAAGACTAGCGGGGGGGGTCGGGCCAAAAACATTCAGTACTTC.

This clone was recorded a few times. The chain combines TRBV5-6 with TRBJ2-7; D is undetermined. The CDR3 runs 12 residues. V gave up 1 base and J gave up 3 bases, with 5 bases separating them. From germline, CDR1 is SGHDT and CDR2 YYEEEE. In DNA form, the CDR3 reads TGTGCCAGCAGCTTGAGCGTCTACGAGCAGTACTTC. It specifies CASSLSVYEQYF.

The chain couples TRBV7-8 to TRBJ1-1; no clear D. The CDR3 runs 13 residues. V dropped 2 bases and J dropped 4 bases, with 8 bases sitting between them. Germline CDR1 reads SGHVS; CDR2 reads FQNEAQ. CDR3 in amino acids: CASSLFLSTEAFF. CDR3 nucleotides: TGTGCCAGCAGCTTATTTTTATCCACTGAAGCTTTCTTT.

This rearrangement joins TRBV18 to TRBJ1-2; D is unresolved. CDR1 KGHSH and CDR2 LQKENI come from the germline V gene. This CDR3 contains 14 residues. Trimming shortened V by 3 bases and J by 4 bases, and 12 bases separated the two germline ends. In nucleotides, the CDR3 is TGTGCCAGCTCACCGGGAAAAACCCTCTATGGCTACACCTTC. Translation gives CASSPGKTLYGYTF.

The chain recombines TRBV19 with TRBJ1-3; no definite D call. V dropped 5 bases and J dropped 0 bases, with 8 bases sitting between them. This CDR3 is 14 amino acids long. Germline CDR1 and CDR2: LNHDA and SQIVND (reference sequence). The CDR3 region is CASSRFSSGNTIYF. DNA for the CDR3: TGTGCCAGTAGTCGTTTTAGCTCTGGAAACACCATATATTTT.

The table lists this clone with a few counts. The rearrangement links TRBV4-2 to TRBJ1-6; tentative D call: TRBD1 (6 bases). Germline V gives CDR1 LGHNA, CDR2 YNFKEQ. The CDR3 runs 19 residues. Trimming removed 1 base from V and 5 bases from J, with 21 bases in between. This CDR3 is CASSQGMGALTANNSPLHF. The CDR3 nucleotides read TGTGCCAGCAGCCAAGGAATGGGGGCCCTAACCGCCAATAATTCACCCCTCCACTTT.

The count of this clone is one. This sequence joins TRBV10-1 and TRBJ2-5, with 10 bases fitting TRBD2. CDR3 length: 17 amino acids. Germline CDR1 reads WNHNN; CDR2 reads SYGVQD (reference sequence). V shed 7 bases, J shed 5 bases, and the junction held 16 bases outside the gene matches. The CDR3 protein is CASNMKFLAGVGETQYF. The CDR3 DNA follows: TGCGCCAGCAACATGAAGTTCCTAGCGGGGGTGGGTGAGACCCAGTACTTC.

The chain uses TRBV4-2 and TRBJ2-1; D not certain. The germline gives CDR1 LGHNA, CDR2 YNFKEQ. V shed 1 base and J shed 9 bases, with 10 bases lying between them. CDR3 length: 13 amino acids. The CDR3 nucleotides read TGTGCCAGCAGCCAAGTAGGAACTGGTGAGCAGTTCTTC. It translates to CASSQVGTGEQFF.

The chain links TRBV5-6 to TRBJ1-2; D call uncertain. With 1 base removed from V and 4 bases from J, the gap between germline ends came to 17 bases. This CDR3 region has 16 residues. CDR1 and CDR2 (germline): SGHDT, YYEEEE. The CDR3 DNA follows: TGTGCCAGCAGCTTGTTTTCCCGTTGGCTTAGCTATGGCTACACCTTC. Translating gives CASSLFSRWLSYGYTF.

The chain uses TRBV25-1 and TRBJ1-1; weak D call: TRBD1 (6 bases). The V end lost 2 bases, the J end lost 4 bases, and 11 bases lay between the germline ends. Germline values: CDR1 MGHDK, CDR2 SYGVNS. The CDR3 has 14 amino acids. CDR3 amino acids: CASSENRDGTEAFF. CDR3 nucleotides: TGTGCCAGCAGTGAAAACAGGGATGGCACTGAAGCTTTCTTT.

The chain employs TRBV15 and TRBJ2-1; 8 bases agree with TRBD2. The CDR3 loop spans 14 amino acids. The germline V gene encodes CDR1 LNHNV and CDR2 YYDKDF (reference sequence). With V trimmed by 1 base and J by 6 bases, 2 bases remained unmatched. CDR3 region: CATSRALAGNEQFF. The DNA of the CDR3 is TGTGCCACCAGCAGAGCTCTAGCGGGCAATGAGCAGTTCTTC.

The chain is built from TRBV7-6 and TRBJ2-1; D remains ambiguous. CDR1 and CDR2 from the germline V gene are SGHVS and FNYEAQ. Trimming removed 5 bases from V and 4 bases from J, with 18 bases in between. CDR3 length: 16 amino acids. The CDR3 here is CASSLRLSPRYNEQFF. The CDR3 bases are TGTGCCAGCAGCCTAAGACTGTCCCCCAGATACAATGAGCAGTTCTTC.

CDR3 nucleotide sequence: TGTGCCAGCAGAGGGACAGGTGGTTTAATCTCTGAAGCTTTCTTT. Amino acid sequence: CASRGTGGLISEAFF. The V gene is TRBV6-5, the J gene TRBJ1-1; TRBD1 matches at 8 bases. The trim removed 6 bases at V and 6 bases at J, leaving 12 bases unmatched. Looked up from germline, CDR1 is MNHEY and CDR2 is SVGAGI. CDR3 length: 15 residues.

The chain recombines TRBV14 with TRBJ2-7; 8 nucleotides agree with TRBD1. The CDR3 runs to 12 residues. The junction had 2 bases not matched to a gene; V was cut back by 5 bases and J by 5 bases. The V gene's germline CDR1 is SGHDN and CDR2 FVKESK. The CDR3 region is CASSSGGHEQYF. The DNA of the CDR3 is TGTGCCAGCAGCTCAGGGGGCCACGAGCAGTACTTC.

This clone was found a few times. The chain couples TRBV5-1 to TRBJ2-7; TRBD1 is a possible D gene (5 bases). Trimming removed 3 bases at V and 3 bases at J, with 10 bases between. Germline-derived CDR1 and CDR2 are SGHRS and YFSETQ. The CDR3 contains 13 residues. In DNA, the CDR3 is TGCGCCAGCAGCTCCGACAGTTTCTACGAGCAGTACTTC. Translated, it gives CASSSDSFYEQYF. Full variable domain (missing parts from reference TRBV5-1 and TRBJ2-7): KAGVTQTPRYLIKTRGQQVTLSCSPISGHRSVSWYQQTPGQGLQFLFEYFSETQRNKGNFPGRFSGRQFSNSRSEMNVSTLELGDSALYLCASSSDSFYEQYFGPGTRLTVT.

V usage is TRBV15 and J usage is TRBJ2-6; D gene unclear. This CDR3 spans 14 amino acids. Germline CDR1 is LNHNV and CDR2 is YYDKDF (reference sequence). Between the trimmed V and J ends, which lost 0 bases and 1 base, there was a span of 1 base. In nucleotides, the CDR3 is TGTGCCACCAGCAGAGATTCTGGGGCCAACGTCCTGACTTTC. It is translated as CATSRDSGANVLTF.